This TCR beta chain was recorded in a study of Ad26.COV2.S vaccination and SARS-CoV-2 variants. About the study: Once, or twice with 56 days between doses, Ad26.COV2.S was given intramuscularly.

Clones were sequenced by immunoSEQ multiplex PCR, and TCRdb holds only the in-frame ones, with some missing. The table shows about 350,000 clones, with around nine tenths occurring only once. Regarding treatment: some 19 received Ad26.COV2.S at low or high dose, single or two shots; 5 received placebo; per-sample allocation not given. Specimens were obtained on day 63 following the first vaccine or placebo injection. This CDR3 spans 17 amino acids. CDR1 and CDR2 from the germline V gene are SEHNR and FQNEAQ (reference sequence). J lost 2 bases, V lost 4 bases, and 11 bases had no gene match. J is TRBJ2-7 and V is TRBV7-9; 10 nucleotides agree with TRBD2. The clonotype comes from a person between 18 and 60 years old who received the Ad26.COV2.S COVID-19 vaccine or a placebo. The material sequenced was peripheral blood, taken in a trial of Ad26.COV2.S vaccine versus placebo. The CDR3: CASSYSPGLALAYEQYF. CDR3 nucleotide sequence: TGTGCCAGCAGCTACAGCCCGGGACTAGCGTTAGCCTACGAGCAGTACTTC.